This paragraph reports one TCR beta chain. The CDR3 contains 19 residues. The germline CDR1 and CDR2 sequences are SGHTA and FQGTGA. V shed 1 base, J shed 8 bases, and the junction held 20 bases outside the gene matches. Produced via immunoSEQ multiplex PCR; TCRdb's table is partial and in-frame only. The sample lists roughly 100,000 clones, just over 90% occurring once. The data stem from a study of T cell changes during pregnancy in multiple sclerosis. The source was peripheral blood, collected after pregnancy. The genes are TRBV7-3 and TRBJ2-1; 7 bases are shared with TRBD2. This sequence was found in a female donor with multiple sclerosis, enrolled in a pregnancy study. The CDR3 DNA reads TGTGCCAGCAGCTTAATTACCGGCGCGGGGCGGGGGATTTTCCATGAGCAGTTCTTC. This sequence encodes CASSLITGAGRGIFHEQFF.